A selection of T cell receptor beta chains follows, all from one sample in a study of vaccination and CD4 T cells after COVID-19. TCRdb ran MiXCR on the PCR reads and lists one entry per CDR3 protein. This table has approximately 9,400 distinct CDR3 sequences, about 32% appearing once. No cognate antigen is known for these TCRs. The material sequenced was CD4+ T cells from blood, cultured in vitro. These receptors were collected from a human donor in good health. The CDR3 runs from the conserved cysteine through the conserved F or W. The D gene is left open where the match is weak. Clone sizes are given selectively: once, few, many, or a class where the clone is expanded.

v_call: TRBV10-3
clone_size: -
j_call: TRBJ2-7
d_call: -
cdr3_aa: CAISERLGYEQYF
cdr3_nt: TGTGCCATCAGTGAGAGGTTGGGGTACGAGCAGTACTTC

v_call: TRBV7-2
clone_size: -
j_call: TRBJ1-4
d_call: TRBD1
cdr3_aa: CASSLAKQGREKLFF
cdr3_nt: TGTGCCAGCAGCTTAGCGAAACAGGGGCGGGAAAAACTGTTTTTT

v_call: TRBV5-4
clone_size: few
j_call: TRBJ2-1
d_call: -
cdr3_aa: CASSLVGGRGDEQFF
cdr3_nt: TGTGCCAGCAGCTTGGTAGGGGGGAGGGGCGATGAGCAGTTCTTC

v_call: TRBV29-1
clone_size: few
j_call: TRBJ1-2
d_call: TRBD1
cdr3_aa: CSVVKSGGTGGYTF
cdr3_nt: TGCAGCGTTGTGAAATCTGGGGGGACAGGCGGCTACACCTTC

v_call: TRBV6-1
clone_size: -
j_call: TRBJ2-7
d_call: -
cdr3_aa: CASSTHRYEQYF
cdr3_nt: TGTGCCAGCAGCACCCATCGGTACGAGCAGTACTTC

v_call: TRBV25-1
clone_size: -
j_call: TRBJ2-2
d_call: TRBD2
cdr3_aa: CASSLAGGTGELFF
cdr3_nt: TGTGCCAGCAGTTTAGCGGGGGGGACCGGGGAGCTGTTTTTT

v_call: TRBV19
clone_size: -
j_call: TRBJ1-2
d_call: TRBD1
cdr3_aa: CASSMQGDSNYGYTF
cdr3_nt: TGTGCCAGTAGTATGCAGGGGGATTCTAACTATGGCTACACCTTC

v_call: TRBV28
clone_size: -
j_call: TRBJ2-5
d_call: -
cdr3_aa: CASSLDTRETQYF
cdr3_nt: TGTGCCAGCAGCTTGGACACGCGGGAGACCCAGTACTTC

v_call: TRBV28
clone_size: -
j_call: TRBJ1-1
d_call: -
cdr3_aa: CASSPSWNTEAFF
cdr3_nt: TGTGCCAGCAGTCCCTCCTGGAACACTGAAGCTTTCTTT

v_call: TRBV6-1
clone_size: few
j_call: TRBJ1-5
d_call: -
cdr3_aa: CASMAPNQPQHF
cdr3_nt: TGTGCCAGCATGGCGCCTAATCAGCCCCAGCATTTT

v_call: TRBV7-8
clone_size: -
j_call: TRBJ2-7
d_call: -
cdr3_aa: CASSPSYEQYF
cdr3_nt: TGTGCCAGCAGCCCCTCCTACGAGCAGTACTTC

v_call: TRBV7-6
clone_size: once
j_call: TRBJ2-1
d_call: -
cdr3_aa: CASSLAAGKVNEQFF
cdr3_nt: TGTGCCAGCAGCTTAGCGGCGGGGAAGGTCAATGAGCAGTTCTTC

v_call: TRBV20-1
clone_size: -
j_call: TRBJ2-7
d_call: TRBD2
cdr3_aa: CSARDLPGLAIPYEQYF
cdr3_nt: TGCAGTGCTAGAGATTTACCGGGACTAGCGATACCCTACGAGCAGTACTTC

v_call: TRBV12-3/TRBV12-4
clone_size: once
j_call: TRBJ2-7
d_call: TRBD1
cdr3_aa: CASSPGQGSFSSYEQYF
cdr3_nt: TGTGCCAGCAGTCCGGGACAGGGGTCTTTCAGCTCCTACGAGCAGTACTTC

v_call: TRBV4-3
clone_size: once
j_call: TRBJ2-1
d_call: TRBD2
cdr3_aa: CASSRRAAGVGNEQFF
cdr3_nt: TGCGCCAGCAGCCGAAGGGCAGCGGGAGTTGGTAATGAGCAGTTCTTC

v_call: TRBV28
clone_size: -
j_call: TRBJ1-5
d_call: -
cdr3_aa: CASSLWARNDSNQPQHF
cdr3_nt: TGTGCCAGCAGTTTATGGGCCCGAAACGATAGCAATCAGCCCCAGCATTTT

v_call: TRBV29-1
clone_size: -
j_call: TRBJ2-7
d_call: TRBD2
cdr3_aa: CSVTSLGRAGNEQYF
cdr3_nt: TGCAGCGTTACCTCGCTCGGGAGGGCCGGCAACGAGCAGTACTTC